A selection of T cell receptor beta chains follows, all from one sample in a study of a mutant IDH1 vaccine in newly diagnosed glioma. TCRdb's table, derived via immunoSEQ multiplex PCR, lists solely in-frame clones and lacks some. This table has about 54,000 clones, around 85% appearing once. Which antigens these TCRs recognize remains unknown. The sequencing used PBMCs, collected from a glioma patient whose treatment included an IDH1 peptide vaccine. The source of these receptors is a middle-aged man with glioma. Both conserved end residues are part of each CDR3. D genes are given only for firm matches. Rows give clone size only sometimes, using once, few, many, or a class for an expanded clone.

>TRBJ2-5|-|-|TRBV5-1
CASSSGGGEGETQYF
TGCGCCAGCAGCTCCGGTGGGGGAGAGGGGGAGACCCAGTACTTC
>TRBJ2-5|-|-|TRBV7-2
CASSFFGSQETQYF
TGTGCCAGCAGCTTTTTCGGCAGTCAAGAGACCCAGTACTTC
>TRBJ2-5|TRBD2|-|TRBV7-9
CASSSISGRETQYF
TGTGCCAGCAGCTCAATTAGCGGGAGGGAGACCCAGTACTTC
>TRBJ1-1|-|-|TRBV5-8
CASSLELDSLLNTEAFF
TGTGCCAGCAGCTTGGAATTGGACAGCCTCTTGAACACTGAAGCTTTCTTT
>TRBJ2-7|TRBD2|once|TRBV13
CASSSLQLVGLAGPEQYF
TGTGCCAGCAGCTCCTTACAATTGGTGGGACTAGCGGGACCTGAGCAGTACTTC
>TRBJ2-7|-|-|TRBV7-2
CASSWTADPHYEQYF
TGTGCCAGCAGTTGGACAGCGGACCCCCACTACGAGCAGTACTTC
>TRBJ1-1|TRBD1|few|TRBV13
CASSPNQGATEAFF
TGTGCCAGCAGCCCAAATCAGGGGGCCACTGAAGCTTTCTTT
>TRBJ2-7|TRBD2|-|TRBV5-6
CASSLGLAIYEQYF
TGTGCCAGCAGCTTGGGACTAGCGATCTACGAGCAGTACTTC
>TRBJ2-7|-|-|TRBV5-4
CASSTGTGAYEQYF
TGTGCCAGCAGCACCGGGACGGGGGCCTACGAGCAGTACTTC
>TRBJ2-3|-|-|TRBV29-1
CSVDLLGATQYF
TGCAGCGTTGACCTACTGGGCGCTACGCAGTATTTT
>TRBJ1-4|-|-|TRBV6-6
CASSYTIYEKLFF
TGTGCCAGCAGTTACACGATCTATGAAAAACTGTTTTTT
>TRBJ2-7|TRBD2|-|TRBV19
CASSGGGATSGRGHEQYF
TGTGCCAGTAGTGGGGGCGGCGCAACTAGCGGGAGAGGCCACGAGCAGTACTTC
>TRBJ1-1|TRBD1|-|TRBV19
CASKSRGQQAFF
TGTGCCAGTAAGAGCAGGGGGCAGCAAGCTTTCTTT
>TRBJ1-1|-|-|TRBV12-5
CASGLVLQVNTEAFF
TGTGCTAGTGGTTTGGTACTCCAAGTCAACACTGAAGCTTTCTTT
>TRBJ2-2|-|-|TRBV29-1
CSVGSERDGELFF
TGCAGCGTTGGTTCGGAACGTGACGGGGAGCTGTTTTTT
>TRBJ1-2|-|-|TRBV4-1
CASSQDPQGHYGYTF
TGCGCCAGCAGCCAAGATCCTCAGGGGCACTATGGCTACACCTTC
>TRBJ1-5|-|-|TRBV7-3
CASRPPNQPQHF
TGTGCCAGCAGACCCCCTAATCAGCCCCAGCATTTT
>TRBJ2-7|-|-|TRBV9
CASSVSPGSTYEQYF
TGTGCCAGCAGCGTATCCCCAGGGAGTACCTACGAGCAGTACTTC
>TRBJ2-2|-|-|TRBV6-1
CASSTRRAGELFF
TGTGCCAGCAGTACCCGCAGGGCCGGGGAGCTGTTTTTT
>TRBJ1-3|TRBD1|-|TRBV18
CASSQRTGRTGNTIYF
TGTGCCAGCTCACAACGGACAGGGAGAACTGGAAACACCATATATTTT
>TRBJ2-3|-|-|TRBV14
CASSRVRGDTQYF
TGTGCCAGCAGCCGGGTGCGAGGAGATACGCAGTATTTT
>TRBJ2-3|-|-|TRBV9
CASSSGPTDTQYF
TGTGCCAGCAGCTCGGGACCCACGGATACGCAGTATTTT
>TRBJ1-2|TRBD1|-|TRBV4-1
CASSQAGTGVSGYTF
TGCGCCAGCAGCCAAGCCGGGACAGGGGTGTCTGGCTACACCTTC
>TRBJ2-1|TRBD1|-|TRBV28
CASSSTGGRVRNEQFF
TGTGCCAGCAGTTCTACAGGGGGACGGGTACGGAATGAGCAGTTCTTC
>TRBJ2-1|-|-|TRBV6-1
CASSEGSSDGNEQFF
TGTGCCAGCAGTGAAGGTTCTAGCGATGGGAATGAGCAGTTCTTC
>TRBJ1-1|-|-|TRBV7-8
CASSLALQRMNTEAFF
TGTGCCAGCAGCTTAGCGCTCCAGAGGATGAACACTGAAGCTTTCTTT
>TRBJ2-1|TRBD1|-|TRBV13
CASSIAYRGQGQFF
TGTGCCAGCAGCATAGCTTATAGGGGGCAAGGGCAGTTCTTC
>TRBJ2-2|-|few|TRBV14
CASSQVQAGSGELFF
TGTGCCAGCAGCCAAGTACAGGCCGGGTCCGGGGAGCTGTTTTTT
>TRBJ1-4|-|-|TRBV5-8
CASPMTGLTNEKLFF
TGTGCCAGCCCCATGACGGGGCTAACTAATGAAAAACTGTTTTTT
>TRBJ2-6|TRBD1|few|TRBV11-2
CASSSIRGQGSSGANVLTF
TGTGCCAGCAGCTCCATTAGGGGACAGGGGAGCTCTGGGGCCAACGTCCTGACTTTC
>TRBJ2-7|TRBD2|-|TRBV18
CASSAKREEQYF
TGTGCCAGCTCGGCGAAGCGGGAGGAGCAGTACTTC
>TRBJ2-3|-|-|TRBV5-4
CASRTRAGDTQYF
TGTGCCAGCAGAACCAGGGCAGGAGATACGCAGTATTTT
>TRBJ2-7|-|-|TRBV18
CASSPPPQGNEQYF
TGTGCCAGCTCACCCCCACCTCAGGGTAACGAGCAGTACTTC
>TRBJ1-5|TRBD1|-|TRBV28
CASSLEGQGMDQPQHF
TGTGCCAGCAGTTTAGAGGGACAGGGGATGGATCAGCCCCAGCATTTT
>TRBJ2-1|TRBD2|once|TRBV27
CASSSLRTSGSDPEFF
TGTGCCAGCAGTTCCCTAAGGACTAGCGGGAGTGATCCCGAGTTCTTC
>TRBJ1-1|-|few|TRBV7-2
CASSSSRGGVTEAFF
TGTGCCAGCAGCTCATCAAGGGGGGGAGTCACTGAAGCTTTCTTT
>TRBJ2-7|TRBD1|-|TRBV27
CASTPDRATSVQYF
TGTGCCAGCACCCCGGACAGGGCCACCTCGGTGCAGTACTTC
>TRBJ2-7|TRBD1|-|TRBV10-3
CAMGQGEGREQYF
TGTGCCATGGGACAGGGGGAAGGGCGCGAGCAGTACTTC
>TRBJ2-5|-|once|TRBV7-2
CASTRDRRETQYF
TGTGCCAGCACCAGAGACAGGAGGGAGACCCAGTACTTC
>TRBJ2-7|TRBD1|-|TRBV7-2
CASSTGTGGYEQYF
TGTGCCAGCAGCACCGGGACAGGGGGCTACGAGCAGTACTTC
>TRBJ1-1|TRBD1|-|TRBV5-4
CASSLSIGTGRVNTEAFF
TGTGCCAGCAGCTTGTCAATCGGGACAGGAAGGGTGAACACTGAAGCTTTCTTT
>TRBJ1-3|-|-|TRBV18
CASSGVFRTIYF
TGTGCCAGCTCCGGGGTGTTCAGGACCATATATTTT
>TRBJ1-4|-|-|TRBV4-1
CASSQGAGAANEKLFF
TGCGCCAGCAGCCAAGGGGCGGGAGCTGCTAATGAAAAACTGTTTTTT
>TRBJ2-1|-|once|TRBV9
CASGGSLGMNEQFF
TGTGCCAGCGGAGGGAGTCTAGGGATGAATGAGCAGTTCTTC
>TRBJ1-1|TRBD1|-|TRBV7-9
CASSLQGGANTEAFF
TGTGCCAGCAGCCTCCAGGGGGGGGCGAACACTGAAGCTTTCTTT
>TRBJ2-6|TRBD1|-|TRBV9
CASSVTLSGTGDSGANVLTF
TGTGCCAGCAGCGTAACTCTTTCCGGGACAGGGGACTCTGGGGCCAACGTCCTGACTTTC
>TRBJ2-5|TRBD1|once|TRBV5-8
CASSITLGTGRETQYF
TGTGCCAGCAGCATTACCCTCGGGACAGGGAGAGAGACCCAGTACTTC